A single sample gave rise to the 17 T cell receptor beta chains below, sequenced in a study of PD-1 blockade in classical Hodgkin lymphoma. Time point in this sample: cycle 4 day 1 (C4D1), after 6 weeks of nivolumab. The patients all showed relapse after autologous stem cell transplantation, while their brentuximab vedotin exposure varied. TCRdb's copy holds only in-frame clones and misses some; the assay was immunoSEQ multiplex PCR. The sample yields under 130,000 clones, approximately 89% seen once. Here the sequenced sample was peripheral blood mononuclear cells (PBMCs), taken before the fourth cycle of nivolumab. Receptor source: a human donor with classical Hodgkin lymphoma.

This clone came up once. This chain connects TRBV19 to TRBJ2-1, with D possibly matching TRBD2 (5 bases). This CDR3 has 12 residues. Germline V gene data show CDR1 as LNHDA and CDR2 as SQIVND (reference sequence). V lost 3 bases, J lost 10 bases, and 10 bases lay in between. This CDR3 is CASSIEGREQFF. DNA for the CDR3: TGTGCCAGTAGTATCGAGGGCCGCGAGCAGTTCTTC. Full variable domain (rest looked up from reference TRBV19 and TRBJ2-1): DGGITQSPKYLFRKEGQNVTLSCEQNLNHDAMYWYRQDPGQGLRLIYYSQIVNDFQKGDIAEGYSVSREKKESFPLTVTSAQKNPTAFYLCASSIEGREQFFGPGTRLTVL.

V and J are TRBV19 and TRBJ1-2; TRBD1 might be the D (5 bases). From germline, CDR1 is LNHDA and CDR2 SQIVND (reference sequence). With 6 bases removed from V and 7 bases from J, the gap between germline ends came to 9 bases. The CDR3 runs to 11 residues. The CDR3 loop is CASRTDTGYTF. The CDR3, as DNA: TGTGCCAGTAGGACGGACACTGGCTACACCTTC.

The CDR3 nucleotides read TGTGCCAGCAGCCAACAGGGGGTGGTGTCTGGGGCCAACGTCCTGACTTTC. As protein: CASSQQGVVSGANVLTF. The genes are TRBV14 and TRBJ2-6, with TRBD1 matching 7 bases. V lost 2 bases, J lost 1 base, and 5 bases stayed unmatched. The CDR3 totals 17 residues. Per the germline V gene, CDR1 is SGHDN and CDR2 is FVKESK.

J is TRBJ2-7 and V is TRBV5-1; 7 positions agree with TRBD2. After removal of 0 bases from V and 7 bases from J, the junction contained 7 bases not matched to a gene. CDR1 is SGHRS and CDR2 is YFSETQ in the germline V gene. This CDR3 has 14 amino acids. The CDR3 is CASSLGLAEREQYF. The CDR3 nucleotides are TGCGCCAGCAGCTTGGGGCTAGCGGAGAGGGAGCAGTACTTC.

CDR3 sequence reads: CASSLTPTPPAGTPTYEQYF. CDR3 bases: TGCGCCAGCAGCCTCACGCCTACCCCCCCCGCCGGGACCCCAACCTACGAGCAGTACTTC. The chain recombines TRBV4-1 with TRBJ2-7; D possibly matches TRBD1 or TRBD2 (5 bases each). The V and J ends lost 4 bases and 2 bases respectively, with 30 bases between them. The CDR3 covers 20 residues. Germline-derived CDR1 and CDR2 are MGHRA and YSYEKL.

The V and J genes are TRBV5-6 and TRBJ2-1; perhaps TRBD2 as D (5 bases). The CDR3 is 15 residues long. Germline V gene data show CDR1 as SGHDT and CDR2 as YYEEEE. The V end was cut by 2 bases, the J end by 5 bases, with 14 bases between. CDR3: CASSFRTPPNNEQFF. CDR3 coding DNA: TGTGCCAGCAGCTTCCGGACTCCACCTAACAATGAGCAGTTCTTC.

The V and J genes are TRBV10-1 and TRBJ2-1; 8 bases align to TRBD2. Looked up from germline, CDR1 is WNHNN and CDR2 is SYGVQD (reference sequence). The CDR3 has 15 residues. V was clipped by 3 bases and J by 9 bases; unmatched bases: 10. CDR3 loop: CASSDGGVGLGEQFF. For the CDR3, the DNA is TGCGCCAGCAGTGACGGGGGGGTTGGCCTCGGTGAGCAGTTCTTC.

This clone appeared a few times. The chain employs TRBV19 and TRBJ1-4; D is unresolved. The CDR3 consists of 15 residues. V lost 8 bases and J lost 7, with 20 bases in between. The germline CDR1 and CDR2 sequences are LNHDA and SQIVND (reference sequence). This CDR3 reads CASRRRTEDSEKLFF. DNA of the CDR3: TGTGCCAGTCGCCGACGGACGGAGGATAGTGAAAAACTGTTTTTT.

The chain combines TRBV27 with TRBJ2-7, with 10 nucleotides matching TRBD1. The CDR3 totals 14 residues. With V trimmed by 9 bases and J by 2 bases, 7 bases remained unmatched. Per germline, CDR1 MNHEY and CDR2 SMNVEV (reference sequence). DNA for the CDR3: TGTGCCAGTTTTAGGGACAGGGGCACCTACGAGCAGTACTTC. It encodes CASFRDRGTYEQYF.

The chain combines TRBV5-4 with TRBJ2-1, with D tentatively TRBD2 (6 bases). The V end lost 0 bases, the J end lost 0 bases, and 13 bases lay between the germline ends. The CDR3 has 17 amino acids. CDR1 SGHNT and CDR2 YYREEE come from the germline V gene (reference sequence). The DNA for the CDR3 is TGTGCCAGCAGCTTGGGCGCTAGCGCGAGCTCCTACAATGAGCAGTTCTTC. This encodes CASSLGASASSYNEQFF.

This clone was seen once. The chain links TRBV11-2 to TRBJ2-7, with D possibly being TRBD1 or TRBD2 (7 bases each). Trimming left V 6 bases short and J 6 bases short, with 21 bases between. Germline CDR1 and CDR2: SGHAT and FQNNGV. This CDR3 comprises 15 residues. DNA of the CDR3: TGTGCCAGCAGGCCGCGACAGGGAACGGGGGGCGAGCAGTACTTC. Translation gives CASRPRQGTGGEQYF.

The rearrangement links TRBV5-1 to TRBJ1-2; 7 positions match TRBD1. Looked up from germline, CDR1 is SGHRS and CDR2 is YFSETQ. Unmatched junction bases numbered 8, after V lost 0 bases and J lost 6 bases. The CDR3 runs to 15 residues. DNA for the CDR3: TGCGCCAGCAGCTTGGTAGTGACAGGGACCAATGGCTACACCTTC. This gives the protein CASSLVVTGTNGYTF.

V and J are TRBV30 and TRBJ1-1; the match to TRBD1 covers 9 bases. Trimming at V came to 3 bases and at J to 3 bases, leaving 2 bases not matched to a gene. Germline CDR1 GTSNPN, CDR2 SVGIG (reference sequence). This CDR3 comprises 13 residues. CDR3 coding DNA: TGTGCCTGGAGAAGACAGGGGGACACTGAAGCTTTCTTT. Its translation is CAWRRQGDTEAFF.

This clone was counted once. V is TRBV30 and J is TRBJ1-4, with D hard to call. This CDR3 is built from 11 residues. Germline values: CDR1 GTSNPN, CDR2 SVGIG (reference sequence). Trimming left V 0 bases short and J 8 bases short, with 4 bases between. Written as DNA, the CDR3 is TGTGCCTGGAGTGTAGGGGAAAAACTGTTTTTT. It codes for CAWSVGEKLFF.

This sequence joins TRBV5-4 and TRBJ1-1; TRBD1 is a possible D gene (6 bases). Trimming shortened V by 4 bases and J by 0 bases, and 7 bases separated the two germline ends. CDR3 length: 13 residues. The V gene's germline CDR1 is SGHNT and CDR2 YYREEE (reference sequence). CDR3 coding DNA: TGTGCCAGCAGCCAGGGGCTGAACACTGAAGCTTTCTTT. It yields the protein CASSQGLNTEAFF.

The chain recombines TRBV19 with TRBJ1-3; D is unclear. Germline CDR1 LNHDA, CDR2 SQIVND (reference sequence). The CDR3 contains 17 residues. Trimming cost V 5 bases and J 0 bases, with 17 bases left between them. The DNA for the CDR3 is TGTGCCAGTAGTGAACTCGGGTCGACTGCCTCTGGAAACACCATATATTTT. It specifies CASSELGSTASGNTIYF.

This chain connects TRBV2 to TRBJ2-7; 9 nucleotides agree with TRBD2. The CDR3 is 18 amino acids. Germline V CDR1 and CDR2: SNHLY, FYNNEI. The V segment lost 0 bases and the J segment 7 bases; nucleotides outside the gene matches: 16. The CDR3 DNA reads as TGTGCCAGCAGTGAAGCGCAAGAGACGGTAGCGGGAGCCGGGGAGCAGTACTTC. Translated, it gives CASSEAQETVAGAGEQYF.